This T cell receptor beta chain was observed in a study of blood T cell repertoires in COVID-19. Study background: Researchers got acute and convalescent COVID-19 samples from the United States, Italy and Spain.

This clone has just one count. The CDR3 runs 17 residues. Produced via immunoSEQ multiplex PCR; TCRdb's table is partial and in-frame only. The sample yields roughly 130,000 clones, more than 70% seen once. This receptor was obtained from a man in his sixties or seventies with acute or convalescent COVID-19. Sequenced: peripheral blood. This chain links TRBV21-1 with TRBJ1-6. TRBV21-1 counts as a pseudogene. The CDR3 DNA follows: TGTGCCAGCAGCAAAGAGCTGAAACGCTCCTATAATTCACCCCTCCACTTT. Protein: CASSKELKRSYNSPLHF.